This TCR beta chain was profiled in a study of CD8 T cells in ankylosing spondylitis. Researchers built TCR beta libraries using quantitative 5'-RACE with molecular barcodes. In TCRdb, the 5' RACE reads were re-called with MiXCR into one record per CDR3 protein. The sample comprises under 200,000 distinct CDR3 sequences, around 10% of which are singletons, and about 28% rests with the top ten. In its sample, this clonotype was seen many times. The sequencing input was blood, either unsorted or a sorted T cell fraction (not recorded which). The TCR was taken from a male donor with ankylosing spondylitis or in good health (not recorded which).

CDR3 sequence reads: CASRLTGPMRETQYF. The CDR3 DNA follows: TGTGCCAGCAGGTTGACAGGGCCGATGAGGGAGACCCAGTACTTC. The rearrangement joins TRBV12-3 or TRBV12-4 to TRBJ2-5; 7 positions match TRBD1. CDR3 length equals 15 residues. V shed 6 bases and J 5 bases; nucleotides not matched to a gene: 12.